These 19 T cell receptor beta chains were sequenced from one sample in a study of PD-L1 blockade in urothelial cancer (dated 2017 in TCRdb). The method behind the library was the immunoSEQ multiplex PCR assay. Sourced from immuneACCESS, this table was stored by TCRdb with only in-frame sequences that have V and J called. A share of the clones is absent; for the studies checked, an unresolved V gene accounts for under half, and the remainder has no known explanation. The sample table records 90,000 or so clones; approximately 88% of these occur just once. The ten largest clones add up to roughly 0.97% of the sample. Interpreted using the paper, the time point label stands for: pretreatment peripheral blood. Here the sequenced sample was PBMCs, taken around atezolizumab (anti-PD-L1) treatment. Source of these receptors: a woman at least 80 years old with urothelial cancer.

This chain joins TRBV29-1 and TRBJ1-2; D might be TRBD1 (6 bases). This CDR3 is 16 amino acids long. CDR1 and CDR2 (germline): SQVTM, ANQGSEA. Trimming stripped 6 bases from V and 1 base from J, with 21 bases between. The CDR3 sequence: CSVDLTPRGGNYGYTF. For the CDR3, the DNA is TGCAGCGTCGATCTGACTCCCCGAGGGGGTAACTATGGCTACACCTTC.

This rearrangement joins TRBV27 to TRBJ2-5; D is perhaps TRBD1 (6 bases). CDR3 length: 18 residues. Germline assignment: CDR1 MNHEY and CDR2 SMNVEV (reference sequence). Trimming pared 6 bases from V and 0 bases from J, leaving 23 bases between. DNA for the CDR3: TGTGCCAGCAGCCCCCCCCTTAGGACAGCTGGTCACCAAGAGACCCAGTACTTC. Protein: CASSPPLRTAGHQETQYF.

V usage is TRBV10-3 and J usage is TRBJ2-7, with TRBD1 identical over 10 bases. Trimming removed 0 bases from V and 4 bases from J; junction bases left unmatched: 12. The CDR3 runs to 18 residues. Germline-derived CDR1 and CDR2 are ENHRY and SYGVKD. CDR3: CAISESLGVGTGVYEQYF. In DNA form, the CDR3 reads TGTGCCATCAGTGAGTCTCTGGGGGTAGGGACAGGGGTATACGAGCAGTACTTC.

The chain recombines TRBV6-6 with TRBJ1-2; D gene uncertain. Trimming cost V 2 bases and J 6 bases, with 13 bases left between them. This CDR3 region has 14 residues. Germline CDR1 is MNHNY and CDR2 is SVGAGI (reference sequence). The CDR3 DNA follows: TGTGCCAGCAGTTACGACTCGGGGAAGGATGGCTACACCTTC. Its translation is CASSYDSGKDGYTF.

This chain joins TRBV6-1 and TRBJ2-1, with D possibly TRBD2 on 6 matching bases. This CDR3 region has 16 residues. The V gene's germline CDR1 is MNHNS and CDR2 SASEGT. V shed 1 base and J shed 9 bases, with 19 bases lying between them. CDR3 coding DNA: TGTGCCAGCAGTGAAGGAGGAGGGACGACTAGTCGTGAGCAGTTCTTC. It codes for CASSEGGGTTSREQFF.

This clone was seen a single time. The V gene is TRBV5-6, the J gene TRBJ2-5, with D uncertain. The germline gives CDR1 SGHDT, CDR2 YYEEEE. V lost 0 bases, J lost 4 bases, and 10 bases lay in between. This CDR3 is 14 amino acids long. The CDR3 bases are TGTGCCAGCAGCTTGGACTCGGCAGGAGAGACCCAGTACTTC. The encoded protein is CASSLDSAGETQYF.

This chain joins TRBV29-1 and TRBJ1-1; 9 nucleotides agree with TRBD1. Germline V gene sequence: CDR1 SQVTM, CDR2 ANQGSEA. The V and J ends lost 5 bases and 4 bases, in that order; junction bases with no gene match: 5. The CDR3 is made up of 13 amino acids. The DNA for the CDR3 is TGCAGCGTTATGGGACAGGGAGGCACTGAAGCTTTCTTT. It yields the protein CSVMGQGGTEAFF.

The chain uses TRBV7-2 and TRBJ2-1; D perhaps matches TRBD1 (5 bases). This CDR3 is built from 14 residues. Trimming cost V 2 bases and J 6 bases, with 11 bases left between them. Germline values: CDR1 SGHTA, CDR2 FQGNSA. The CDR3 loop is CASSLRFQGNEQFF. The CDR3 coding sequence is TGTGCCAGCAGCTTACGCTTTCAGGGCAATGAGCAGTTCTTC.

The rearrangement links TRBV28 to TRBJ1-1; 7 bases are shared with TRBD1. Unmatched junction bases numbered 5, after V lost 4 bases and J lost 3 bases. From germline, CDR1 is MDHEN and CDR2 SYDVKM. The CDR3 is made up of 14 amino acids. The chain's CDR3 is CASSSQGKDTEAFF. As DNA, the CDR3 is TGTGCCAGCAGTTCACAGGGGAAGGACACTGAAGCTTTCTTT.

The V call is TRBV28, the J call TRBJ1-1; D may be TRBD1 (5 bases). Trimming pared 7 bases from V and 1 base from J, leaving 10 bases between. The germline V gene has CDR1 MDHEN and CDR2 SYDVKM. The CDR3 is 13 amino acids. The CDR3 DNA reads TGTGCCAGCAACCTTGGGGCGAACACTGAAGCTTTCTTT. Translating gives CASNLGANTEAFF.

The V call is TRBV9, the J call TRBJ1-1; 9 bases align to TRBD1. This CDR3 is built from 15 residues. Germline CDR1 is SGDLS and CDR2 is YYNGEE. Trimming cost V 4 bases and J 1 base; bases outside gene matches: 5. CDR3 bases: TGTGCCAGCAGCTTACAGACAGGGGGGAACACTGAAGCTTTCTTT. It specifies CASSLQTGGNTEAFF.

The genes are TRBV28 and TRBJ1-1, with no clear D. The CDR3 loop spans 15 amino acids. The germline V and J ends were trimmed by 6 bases and 1 base, with 15 bases remaining between them. From germline, CDR1 is MDHEN and CDR2 SYDVKM. The CDR3 region has the DNA TGTGCCAGCAGACCCGGACCCACTAGGAACACTGAAGCTTTCTTT. Translation gives CASRPGPTRNTEAFF.

The V and J genes are TRBV28 and TRBJ1-4; weak D call: TRBD1 (5 bases). CDR3 size: 14 residues. V was shortened by 6 bases and J by 5 bases, with 13 bases between the two germline ends. Per germline, CDR1 MDHEN and CDR2 SYDVKM. CDR3 region: CASRPRGNNEKLFF. CDR3 nucleotides: TGTGCCAGCAGACCCCGGGGGAACAATGAAAAACTGTTTTTT.

The chain recombines TRBV28 with TRBJ2-1; 8 bases are a match to TRBD2. Germline loops: CDR1 MDHEN, CDR2 SYDVKM. The V segment lost 9 bases and the J segment 9 bases; nucleotides outside the gene matches: 13. The length of the CDR3 is 14 residues. CDR3 bases: TGTGCCAGTACGACTAGCGCTAATAGGGGTGAGCAGTTCTTC. The encoded protein is CASTTSANRGEQFF. The full variable domain, rest sourced from reference TRBV28 and TRBJ2-1, is DVKVTQSSRYLVKRTGEKVFLECVQDMDHENMFWYRQDPGLGLRLIYFSYDVKMKEKGDIPEGYSVSREKKERFSLILESASTNQTSMYLCASTTSANRGEQFFGPGTRLTVL.

The chain couples TRBV2 to TRBJ1-2; 7 bases map to TRBD1. Germline loops: CDR1 SNHLY, CDR2 FYNNEI. This CDR3 has 16 amino acids. Germline trimming cut 8 bases from V and 4 bases from J; bases unmatched to any gene: 16. The CDR3 here is CASGRGGGALGYGYTF. Here the CDR3 DNA reads TGTGCCAGCGGAAGAGGAGGGGGCGCGCTGGGCTATGGCTACACCTTC.

V usage is TRBV14 and J usage is TRBJ2-1; D may be TRBD2 (6 bases). CDR3 length: 13 residues. Between the trimmed V and J ends, which lost 7 bases and 5 bases, there was a span of 12 bases. Germline V gives CDR1 SGHDN, CDR2 FVKESK. CDR3 nucleotide sequence: TGTGCCAGCACCTCGGGACTTAACAATGAGCAGTTCTTC. Translated: CASTSGLNNEQFF. Full variable domain (outside the CDR3, taken from reference TRBV14 and TRBJ2-1): EAGVTQFPSHSVIEKGQTVTLRCDPISGHDNLYWYRRVMGKEIKFLLHFVKESKQDESGMPNNRFLAERTGGTYSTLKVQPAELEDSGVYFCASTSGLNNEQFFGPGTRLTVL.

This clone was detected only a few times. The V call is TRBV5-6, the J call TRBJ2-2; 8 bases match TRBD2. Trimming at V came to 0 bases and at J to 6 bases, leaving 7 bases not matched to a gene. Germline V gene lookup returns CDR1 SGHDT and CDR2 YYEEEE. This CDR3 is 16 amino acids long. In DNA, the CDR3 is TGTGCCAGCAGCTTGGAAACTAGCGGTTTCGCCGGGGAGCTGTTTTTT. Its protein product is CASSLETSGFAGELFF. The full variable domain, completed using reference TRBV5-6 and TRBJ2-2, is DAGVTQSPTHLIKTRGQQVTLRCSPKSGHDTVSWYQQALGQGPQFIFQYYEEEERQRGNFPDRFSGHQFPNYSSELNVNALLLGDSALYLCASSLETSGFAGELFFGEGSRLTVL.

The rearrangement links TRBV19 to TRBJ2-2, with D perhaps TRBD1 (6 bases). Germline V lookup: CDR1 LNHDA, CDR2 SQIVND (reference sequence). With 6 bases removed from V and 1 base from J, the gap between germline ends came to 12 bases. The CDR3 has 15 residues. This CDR3 reads CASREIQGNTGELFF. The CDR3 nucleotides are TGTGCCAGTAGAGAAATACAGGGGAACACCGGGGAGCTGTTTTTT.

The chain employs TRBV19 and TRBJ1-3; D remains unclear. The germline CDR1 and CDR2 sequences are LNHDA and SQIVND (reference sequence). Trimming stripped 4 bases from V and 0 bases from J, with 10 bases between. This CDR3 is 15 amino acids long. The CDR3 spells CASSKPNRSGNTIYF. The CDR3 nucleotides read TGTGCCAGTAGTAAGCCAAACCGCTCTGGAAACACCATATATTTT. Using reference TRBV19 and TRBJ1-3 for the parts outside the CDR3, the full variable domain is DGGITQSPKYLFRKEGQNVTLSCEQNLNHDAMYWYRQDPGQGLRLIYYSQIVNDFQKGDIAEGYSVSREKKESFPLTVTSAQKNPTAFYLCASSKPNRSGNTIYFGEGSWLTVV.